Shown below are 17 T cell receptor beta chains from a single sample sequenced in a study of CD8+CD57+ T cells in acquired aplastic anemia (dated by TCRdb to the late 2010s). The reads were generated on an Illumina HiSeq 2000. TCR beta VDJ combination and CDR3 sequence profiling used genomic DNA as the template. TCRdb passed the public sequencing reads through fastp at Q25 and MiXCR, retaining productive beta sequences. Rows matching on CDR3 protein sequence are summarized as one entry with the most common DNA and genes. Recorded for this sample are tens of thousands of distinct CDR3 sequences; over 35% of them occurred a single time. The top ten hold around 63% of the sample. The sequenced material came from sorted CD4+, CD8+, or CD8+CD57+ T cells (not recorded which) from PBMCs. The receptors shown here come from a human donor in good health, serving as a control.

The chain uses TRBV10-1 and TRBJ2-7; perhaps TRBD2 as D (5 bases). Germline V gene lookup returns CDR1 WNHNN and CDR2 SYGVQD (reference sequence). The V end lost 7 bases, the J end lost 4 bases, and 20 bases lay between the germline ends. The CDR3 spans 15 residues. For the CDR3, the DNA is TGCGCCAGCACGATCGACCGGGGTTACTCGTACGAGCAGTACTTC. Translation gives CASTIDRGYSYEQYF.

This clonotype has just a few counts. This chain connects TRBV3-1 to TRBJ1-6; D is unresolved. Germline assignment: CDR1 LGHDT and CDR2 YNNKEL (reference sequence). The CDR3 is 15 amino acids. The V end was cut by 1 base, the J end by 1 base, with 5 bases between. The CDR3 reads CASSQVGSYNSPLHF. CDR3 DNA: TGTGCCAGCAGCCAAGTCGGATCCTATAATTCACCCCTCCACTTT.

This clonotype turned up a few times. In DNA, the CDR3 is TGTGCCTGGAGTGTGACGGATAGCACAGATACGCAGTATTTT. Its protein product is CAWSVTDSTDTQYF. This rearrangement joins TRBV30 to TRBJ2-3; D uncertain. V dropped 0 bases and J dropped 0 bases, with 7 bases sitting between them. This CDR3 region has 14 residues. Germline V gives CDR1 GTSNPN, CDR2 SVGIG (reference sequence). Drawing the rest from reference TRBV30 and TRBJ2-3, the complete variable domain is SQTIHQWPATLVQPVGSPLSLECTVEGTSNPNLYWYRQAAGRGLQLLFYSVGIGQISSEVPQNLSASRPQDRQFILSSKKLLLSDSGFYLCAWSVTDSTDTQYFGPGTRLTVL.

The chain recombines TRBV7-8 with TRBJ2-1; D is unresolved. Germline V lookup: CDR1 SGHVS, CDR2 FQNEAQ. This CDR3 has 11 residues. V was clipped by 5 bases and J by 8 bases, with 7 bases between them. The CDR3 here is CASSPQYEQFF. The CDR3 region has the DNA TGTGCCAGCAGCCCTCAGTATGAGCAGTTCTTC.

This clonotype was detected ten times or more. The chain combines TRBV4-2 with TRBJ1-2; 8 bases align to TRBD1. The CDR3 is made up of 18 amino acids. The J segment lost 5 bases and the V segment lost 4 bases, leaving 18 bases of the junction unmatched. The germline V gene encodes CDR1 LGHNA and CDR2 YNFKEQ. The CDR3 DNA follows: TGTGCCAGCAGCCCACGGACAGGGCGAGTTTTGATCGATTATGGCTACACCTTC. Protein sequence: CASSPRTGRVLIDYGYTF.

This clonotype appeared many times. The chain is built from TRBV7-2 and TRBJ2-5; a possible D gene is TRBD2 (6 bases). Trimming left V 4 bases short and J 3 bases short, with 9 bases between. CDR1 and CDR2 (germline): SGHTA, FQGNSA. The CDR3 is 13 residues long. The CDR3 loop is CASSWDWEETQYF. The CDR3 DNA follows: TGTGCCAGCAGCTGGGACTGGGAAGAGACCCAGTACTTC. Combining the CDR3 with reference TRBV7-2 and TRBJ2-5 gives the whole variable domain GAGVSQSPSNKVTEKGKDVELRCDPISGHTALYWYRQSLGQGLEFLIYFQGNSAPDKSGLPSDRFSAERTGGSVSTLTIQRTQQEDSAVYLCASSWDWEETQYFGPGTRLLVL.

This clonotype has only one observation. The genes are TRBV29-1 and TRBJ1-1; no definite D call. Germline CDR1 and CDR2: SQVTM and ANQGSEA. The CDR3 runs to 13 residues. V lost 8 bases, J lost 3 bases, and 16 bases lay in between. CDR3 in DNA: TGCAGCACCGGAGGGATTCGGGACACTGAAGCTTTCTTT. Amino acid sequence: CSTGGIRDTEAFF.

Comment on this clonotype: One end of the junction does not line up with germline, which may come from a read error. The chain carries TRBV24-1 and TRBJ1-1; no reliable D call. The CDR3 spans 13 residues. Germline V gene data show CDR1 as KGHDR and CDR2 as SFDVKD. The CDR3 sequence is CATRSSGNPEAFF. The CDR3 DNA reads TGTGCCACCAGGTCGTCGGGGAACCCTGAAGCTTTCTTT.

The V gene is TRBV15, the J gene TRBJ2-3; D not resolved. The CDR3 consists of 13 residues. Germline V gene lookup returns CDR1 LNHNV and CDR2 YYDKDF (reference sequence). V was clipped by 5 bases and J by 5 bases, with 11 bases between them. CDR3 region: CATSRKLGDTQYF. CDR3 DNA: TGTGCCACCAGCCGGAAACTCGGAGATACGCAGTATTTT.

This clonotype appeared many times. Here the CDR3 DNA reads TGTGCCTGGAGTGTTGGGACCAATCAGCCCCAGCATTTT. Translated, it gives CAWSVGTNQPQHF. The genes are TRBV30 and TRBJ1-5; perhaps TRBD1 as D (5 bases). This CDR3 contains 13 residues. V dropped 0 bases and J dropped 3 bases, with 6 bases sitting between them. Germline values: CDR1 GTSNPN, CDR2 SVGIG (reference sequence).

About this clonotype: Mismatch with germline at one junction end may stem from a read error. The rearrangement joins TRBV10-1 to TRBJ1-1; D is perhaps TRBD1 (5 bases). Germline V gene sequence: CDR1 WNHNN, CDR2 SYGVQD (reference sequence). This CDR3 region has 13 residues. The CDR3: CASGDGENTEASF. The CDR3 DNA follows: TGCGCCAGCGGGGACGGAGAGAACACTGAAGCTTCCTTT.

This chain uses TRBV12-3 or TRBV12-4 with TRBJ1-5, with 7 bases matching TRBD1. V dropped 5 bases and J dropped 3; count of bases not matched to a gene: 7. There are 15 residues in the CDR3. CDR3 sequence reads: CASSKTGNYNQPQHF. The CDR3 coding sequence is TGTGCCAGCAGTAAGACAGGGAATTACAATCAGCCCCAGCATTTT.

About this clonotype itself: At one end, the junction sequence differs from germline, possibly due to a read error. The chain links TRBV10-3 to TRBJ1-6; D gene unclear. CDR1 is ENHRY, CDR2 SYGVKD, per germline. The CDR3 runs to 12 residues. DNA for the CDR3: TGTGCCATCGGGGAGGGTTATTCTCCCCTCCACTTT. Translation: CAIGEGYSPLHF.

This clonotype appeared a few times. This chain joins TRBV29-1 and TRBJ1-5; tentatively, D is TRBD1 (5 bases). The CDR3 is 12 residues long. Germline V lookup: CDR1 SQVTM, CDR2 ANQGSEA. Trimming shortened V by 4 bases and J by 7 bases, and 11 bases separated the two germline ends. CDR3 protein: CSVVQGDQPQHF. The CDR3 nucleotides are TGCAGCGTTGTGCAGGGTGACCAGCCCCAGCATTTT.

The chain employs TRBV24-1 and TRBJ1-2, with a weak D call TRBD1 (6 bases). With 10 bases removed from V and 8 bases from J, the gap between germline ends came to 22 bases. The CDR3 loop spans 14 amino acids. Germline CDR1 and CDR2: KGHDR and SFDVKD. The CDR3 spells CATQDGGAVEGYTF. In DNA, the CDR3 is TGTGCCACTCAGGACGGGGGGGCCGTCGAGGGCTACACCTTC.

This clonotype occurred a few times. The chain carries TRBV10-1 and TRBJ1-2; 7 nucleotides align to TRBD1. V shed 4 bases, J shed 5 bases, and the junction held 4 bases outside the gene matches. Germline assignment: CDR1 WNHNN and CDR2 SYGVQD (reference sequence). This CDR3 region has 13 residues. In DNA, the CDR3 is TGCGCCAGCAGTGTGGACAGGTTTTATGGCTACACCTTC. Protein: CASSVDRFYGYTF.

The CDR3 protein is CASSQASGDTYNEQFF. The DNA of the CDR3 is TGCGCCAGCAGCCAAGCTTCCGGGGATACCTACAATGAGCAGTTCTTC. V usage is TRBV4-1 and J usage is TRBJ2-1; a weak D match, TRBD2 (5 bases). The V and J ends lost 1 base and 2 bases respectively, with 12 bases between them. Germline lookup yields CDR1 MGHRA and CDR2 YSYEKL. The CDR3 is 16 amino acids.